The rows below give T cell receptor beta chains drawn from one sample of a study of blood T cell repertoires in COVID-19. Sequencing used immunoSEQ multiplex PCR; TCRdb keeps in-frame clones, though not all of them. The top ten clones hold under 2.5% of a sample with roughly 280,000 clones, 80% to 90% of them seen once. Sample: PBMCs or T cells enriched from blood (not recorded which). These receptors originate from a woman aged 18 to 35 who had recovered from COVID-19. The CDR3 runs from the conserved cysteine through the conserved F or W. A D gene is named only where the DNA matches it firmly. Clone size is shown for a subset of rows, as once, few, many or a class of expanded clone.

v_gene	j_gene	d_gene	abundance	CDR3aa	CDR3nt
TRBV5-1	TRBJ1-1	.	once	CASSLASPLQGAFF	TGCGCCAGCAGCTTGGCCTCCCCACTCCAGGGGGCTTTCTTT
TRBV9	TRBJ2-1	.	.	CASSVEARTWGEQFF	TGTGCCAGCAGCGTAGAGGCGAGGACTTGGGGTGAGCAGTTCTTC
TRBV7-9	TRBJ1-3	TRBD1	.	CASSPGQAGNTIYF	TGTGCCAGCAGCCCGGGACAGGCTGGAAACACCATATATTTT
TRBV2	TRBJ1-6	TRBD1	.	CASRTGTGTAPLHF	TGTGCCAGCAGGACCGGGACAGGGACTGCCCCCCTCCACTTT
TRBV7-2	TRBJ2-3	.	.	CASSFPPGRWTDTQYF	TGTGCCAGCAGCTTCCCGCCAGGGAGGTGGACAGATACGCAGTATTTT
TRBV7-9	TRBJ2-7	.	.	CASSPLRSYEQYF	TGTGCCAGCAGCCCCCTTCGTAGCTACGAGCAGTACTTC
TRBV11-2	TRBJ1-2	.	.	CASSLTGSYGYTF	TGTGCCAGCAGCTTAACAGGGTCCTATGGCTACACCTTC
TRBV12-3/TRBV12-4	TRBJ1-1	.	.	CASSKTSGTEAFF	TGTGCCAGCAGCAAAACGTCGGGCACTGAAGCTTTCTTT
TRBV5-8	TRBJ2-5	.	.	CASRPARIYQETQYF	TGTGCCAGCAGGCCAGCCAGGATCTATCAAGAGACCCAGTACTTC
TRBV24-1	TRBJ1-5	.	.	CATSDRTGGNQPQHF	TGTGCCACCAGTGATAGAACCGGGGGCAATCAGCCCCAGCATTTT
TRBV11-3	TRBJ2-1	TRBD1	.	CASSWAGGPYNEQFF	TGTGCCAGCAGCTGGGCAGGGGGCCCCTACAATGAGCAGTTCTTC
TRBV28	TRBJ1-2	TRBD1	.	CASHPGQGMGGANYGYTF	TGTGCCAGCCACCCGGGACAGGGGATGGGGGGAGCTAACTATGGCTACACCTTC
TRBV6-5	TRBJ1-5	.	.	CASNGPSNQPQHF	TGTGCCAGCAATGGCCCTAGCAATCAGCCCCAGCATTTT
TRBV7-9	TRBJ2-1	TRBD1	.	CASSSRSTGPTYNEQFF	TGTGCCAGCAGCTCAAGATCGACAGGGCCGACATACAATGAGCAGTTCTTC
TRBV18	TRBJ1-4	.	.	CASSPAGRLGTNEKLFF	TGTGCCAGCTCACCAGCTGGGAGACTTGGGACTAATGAAAAACTGTTTTTT
TRBV7-9	TRBJ1-4	TRBD1	.	CASSLGDRAFTTNEKLFF	TGTGCCAGCAGCTTGGGGGACAGGGCTTTTACGACTAATGAAAAACTGTTTTTT
TRBV5-1	TRBJ2-7	.	.	CASSLDGHLYEQYF	TGCGCCAGCAGCTTGGACGGACACCTCTACGAGCAGTACTTC
TRBV2	TRBJ1-1	.	.	CASTGVAGVSTEAFF	TGTGCCAGCACTGGGGTAGCAGGGGTCAGCACTGAAGCTTTCTTT
TRBV3-1/TRBV3-2	TRBJ2-6	TRBD1	once	CASSQDWTGVPGANVLTF	TGTGCCAGCAGCCAAGATTGGACAGGGGTACCTGGGGCCAACGTCCTGACTTTC
TRBV27	TRBJ2-7	.	.	CASSFPVASVPYEQYF	TGTGCCAGCAGTTTTCCCGTAGCTAGCGTACCCTACGAGCAGTACTTC
TRBV29-1	TRBJ2-2	.	.	CSVEDLIGELFF	TGCAGCGTTGAAGATCTTATCGGGGAGCTGTTTTTT
TRBV5-1	TRBJ1-4	.	.	CASTHSTGPNEKLFF	TGCGCCAGCACCCACAGTACAGGGCCTAATGAAAAACTGTTTTTT
TRBV2	TRBJ1-5	.	.	CASMGGGQQPQHF	TGTGCCAGCATGGGAGGAGGCCAACAGCCCCAGCATTTT
TRBV18	TRBJ1-1	TRBD1	.	CASSPSQGATAEAFF	TGTGCCAGCTCACCTTCACAGGGGGCTACCGCTGAAGCTTTCTTT
TRBV7-2	TRBJ1-2	TRBD1	.	CASSSRPGTGSYNYGYTF	TGTGCCAGCAGCTCCCGTCCCGGGACAGGTAGCTATAACTATGGCTACACCTTC
TRBV6-5	TRBJ1-3	.	.	CASGGKGTGGNTIYF	TGTGCCAGCGGCGGGAAGGGGACGGGTGGAAACACCATATATTTT
TRBV7-9	TRBJ1-2	TRBD1	few	CASSLGGDRTYGYTF	TGTGCCAGCAGCTTAGGGGGGGACAGAACATATGGCTACACCTTC